One sample yielded the 29 T cell receptor beta chains listed below, sequenced in a study of T cell repertoires in cytomegalovirus infection. Their cognate antigens are unknown. TCRdb processed the reads anew with MiXCR; each CDR3 protein has one entry. The sample includes approximately 990,000 distinct CDR3 sequences, approximately 31% of them seen just once. The sample here was cultured CD8+ T cells from PBMCs, taken from culture after CMV antigen stimulation. These TCRs come from a human donor in good health (CMV status not recorded). Some clones in this sample may be carry-over from other donors' samples.

This clonotype occurred once. This chain connects TRBV9 to TRBJ1-1; perhaps TRBD1 as D (6 bases). CDR3 size: 16 residues. Germline V gene sequence: CDR1 SGDLS, CDR2 YYNGEE. V gave up 3 bases and J gave up 1 base, with 16 bases separating them. The CDR3 coding sequence is TGTGCCAGCAGCGGGTACAGGGTGGGCGAGAACACTGAAGCTTTCTTT. It encodes CASSGYRVGENTEAFF.

In its sample, this clonotype was seen a few times. This sequence joins TRBV7-6 and TRBJ2-2, with D possibly being TRBD2 (6 bases). V was shortened by 4 bases and J by 10 bases, with 10 bases between the two germline ends. Germline CDR1 and CDR2: SGHVS and FNYEAQ. The CDR3 length is 12 residues. CDR3 protein: CASSYGGAELFF. In nucleotides, the CDR3 is TGTGCCAGCAGCTACGGGGGAGCGGAGCTGTTTTTT.

The chain recombines TRBV7-2 with TRBJ2-3, with TRBD1 as a possible D gene (5 bases). CDR3 length: 14 amino acids. The V and J ends lost 5 bases and 2 bases respectively, with 11 bases between them. CDR1 is SGHTA and CDR2 is FQGNSA in the germline V gene. In DNA, the CDR3 is TGTGCCAGCAGCCGCGAACAGGCCACAGATACGCAGTATTTT. This gives the protein CASSREQATDTQYF.

This clonotype has ten or more counts. V usage is TRBV7-9 and J usage is TRBJ2-2; D unclear. The CDR3 totals 16 residues. Germline V lookup: CDR1 SEHNR, CDR2 FQNEAQ (reference sequence). The ends were cut back, 5 bases at V and 8 bases at J, with 21 bases in the middle. The CDR3 region is CASSPLGGPSKGELFF. CDR3 bases: TGTGCCAGCAGCCCTCTGGGCGGCCCCTCAAAGGGGGAGCTGTTTTTT.

J is TRBJ1-1 and V is TRBV7-9; D unclear. Germline CDR1 is SEHNR and CDR2 is FQNEAQ (reference sequence). The CDR3 contains 13 residues. The V and J ends lost 1 base and 6 bases respectively, with 9 bases between them. The CDR3, as DNA: TGTGCCAGCAGCTTAGAGGGCGGGGCTGAAGCTTTCTTT. This sequence encodes CASSLEGGAEAFF.

This clonotype has ten or more counts. The chain has TRBV7-4 and TRBJ1-5; D call uncertain. Between the trimmed V and J ends, which lost 5 bases and 2 bases, there was a span of 7 bases. The germline V gene has CDR1 SGHVT and CDR2 SQSDAQ. This CDR3 has 13 amino acids. The CDR3 loop is CASSPDGNQPQHF. Here the CDR3 DNA reads TGTGCCAGCAGCCCGGACGGCAATCAGCCCCAGCATTTT.

This clonotype was recorded a few times. A far larger clone is just one base off, so this is likely a read error. J is TRBJ1-5 and V is TRBV7-9; the D is unclear. The V end lost 1 base, the J end lost 9 bases, and 7 bases lay between the germline ends. Germline V CDR1 and CDR2: SEHNR, FQNEAQ (reference sequence). CDR3 length: 12 amino acids. CDR3 amino acids: CASSLGDRPQHF. The CDR3 DNA sequence: TGTGCCAGCAGCTTAGGGGATCGGCCCCAGCATTTT.

This clonotype was seen many times. The chain carries TRBV4-1 and TRBJ2-5; 10 bases are a match to TRBD1. CDR1 MGHRA and CDR2 YSYEKL come from the germline V gene. The CDR3 contains 18 residues. The trim removed 1 base at V and 4 bases at J, leaving 12 bases unmatched. CDR3 residues: CASSQGSLRDRGIETQYF. Here the CDR3 DNA reads TGCGCCAGCAGCCAAGGATCCCTCCGGGACAGGGGTATAGAGACCCAGTACTTC.

The rearrangement joins TRBV4-1 to TRBJ1-2; the D gene is possibly TRBD1 (5 bases). V shed 4 bases and J shed 4 bases, with 19 bases lying between them. The CDR3 length is 16 residues. Germline CDR1 reads MGHRA; CDR2 reads YSYEKL. Here the CDR3 reads CASSPPVGERTYGYTF. The CDR3 DNA reads TGCGCCAGCAGCCCCCCGGTGGGGGAGCGAACCTATGGCTACACCTTC.

This clonotype was detected a few times. V gene TRBV6-6 combines with J gene TRBJ2-1; no clear D gene. The CDR3 consists of 11 residues. CDR1 is MNHNY, CDR2 SVGAGI, per germline (reference sequence). V dropped 3 bases and J dropped 14 bases, with 11 bases sitting between them. The CDR3 reads CASSYPPDEFF. CDR3 sequence (DNA): TGTGCCAGCAGTTATCCCCCGGATGAGTTCTTC.

The chain joins TRBV12-3 or TRBV12-4 to TRBJ2-5, with 9 positions matching TRBD2. Trimming took 7 bases from V and 0 from J; bases not matched to a gene: 9. The CDR3 has 16 residues. This CDR3 reads CASTFWSGGHQETQYF. CDR3 bases: TGTGCCAGCACCTTCTGGAGCGGGGGGCACCAAGAGACCCAGTACTTC.

This chain connects TRBV10-3 to TRBJ1-1, with a weak D call TRBD1 (6 bases). Germline V gene data show CDR1 as ENHRY and CDR2 as SYGVKD. There are 13 residues in the CDR3. V dropped 10 bases and J dropped 5 bases, with 17 bases sitting between them. CDR3 in DNA: TGTGCCACCGCGGACAGCCATAAGACTGAAGCTTTCTTT. Amino acids: CATADSHKTEAFF.

CDR3 DNA: TGTGCCAGCAGGAGGGGACAGTTACCCTTAGCCAAAAACATTCAGTACTTC. As protein: CASRRGQLPLAKNIQYF. The V and J genes are TRBV12-3 or TRBV12-4 and TRBJ2-4, with 7 bases matching TRBD1. The V gene end was trimmed by 6 bases and the J gene end by 0 bases; junction bases not matched to a gene: 11. The CDR3 has 17 amino acids.

This clonotype was detected a few times. The V gene is TRBV4-1, the J gene TRBJ1-2; 10 nucleotides align to TRBD1. CDR3 size: 19 residues. V was pared by 6 bases and J by 4 bases, with 20 bases of the junction left unmatched. Per the germline V gene, CDR1 is MGHRA and CDR2 is YSYEKL. In nucleotides, the CDR3 is TGCGCCAGCAGTCGTCCCGGGACAGGGGTTGGAGGCCCTCTCTATGGCTACACCTTC. The encoded protein is CASSRPGTGVGGPLYGYTF.

In this sample, this clonotype turned up a few times. V usage is TRBV12-3 or TRBV12-4 and J usage is TRBJ2-2; 10 bases match TRBD2. The CDR3 runs to 16 residues. Trimming cost V 7 bases and J 2 bases; bases outside gene matches: 7. The CDR3 bases are TGTGCCAGCACTATAGCGGGGGGCCTTAACACCGGGGAGCTGTTTTTT. Amino acid sequence: CASTIAGGLNTGELFF.

V and J are TRBV6-6 and TRBJ2-2, with a weak D call TRBD1 (5 bases). Germline CDR1 MNHNY, CDR2 SVGAGI (reference sequence). The CDR3 runs 16 residues. The V gene lost 4 bases and the J gene lost 3 bases, with 15 bases spanning the gap. The CDR3 sequence: CASSSTVRVDTGELFF. In DNA, the CDR3 is TGTGCCAGCAGTTCGACAGTAAGGGTGGACACCGGGGAGCTGTTTTTT.

This clonotype was seen repeatedly, ten times or more. V usage is TRBV6-5 and J usage is TRBJ2-7; 11 bases line up with TRBD1. The J segment lost 3 bases and the V segment lost 2 bases, leaving 0 bases of the junction unmatched. This CDR3 contains 14 residues. From germline, CDR1 is MNHEY and CDR2 SVGAGI. CDR3 bases: TGTGCCAGCAGTTACGGGACAGGGGGCTACGAGCAGTACTTC. Amino acids: CASSYGTGGYEQYF.

The V call is TRBV5-1, the J call TRBJ1-1; TRBD1 agrees at 9 bases. V shed 0 bases, J shed 5 bases, and the junction held 5 bases outside the gene matches. The CDR3 loop spans 15 amino acids. Germline CDR1 and CDR2: SGHRS and YFSETQ. The CDR3 nucleotides are TGCGCCAGCAGCTTGGGGACAGGGGAGATTACTGAAGCTTTCTTT. Its protein is CASSLGTGEITEAFF. Filled out from reference TRBV5-1 and TRBJ1-1, the complete variable domain reads KAGVTQTPRYLIKTRGQQVTLSCSPISGHRSVSWYQQTPGQGLQFLFEYFSETQRNKGNFPGRFSGRQFSNSRSEMNVSTLELGDSALYLCASSLGTGEITEAFFGQGTRLTVV.

The chain is built from TRBV7-9 and TRBJ2-3; either TRBD1 or TRBD2 may supply D (6 bases each). This CDR3 is 15 amino acids long. Germline V gene lookup returns CDR1 SEHNR and CDR2 FQNEAQ (reference sequence). Trimming took off 2 bases at V and 1 base at J, with 10 bases between the two ends. The CDR3 coding sequence is TGTGCCAGCAGCTTAAAGGGGGGAGGCACAGATACGCAGTATTTT. It translates to CASSLKGGGTDTQYF.

There are many counts of this clonotype. This rearrangement joins TRBV7-6 to TRBJ2-1, with 7 nucleotides matching TRBD1. The J segment lost 6 bases and the V segment lost 4 bases, leaving 6 bases of the junction unmatched. The CDR3 runs to 14 residues. The germline V gene encodes CDR1 SGHVS and CDR2 FNYEAQ. CDR3 nucleotides: TGTGCCAGCAGCTCGCTAGACAGGGCCAATGAGCAGTTCTTC. Translation: CASSSLDRANEQFF. Using reference TRBV7-6 and TRBJ2-1 for the parts outside the CDR3, the full variable domain is GAGVSQSPRYKVTKRGQDVALRCDPISGHVSLYWYRQALGQGPEFLTYFNYEAQQDKSGLPNDRFSAERPEGSISTLTIQRTEQRDSAMYRCASSSLDRANEQFFGPGTRLTVL.

This clonotype has ten or more counts. CDR3 in amino acids: CASSLDTYSNQPQHF. The CDR3 coding sequence is TGTGCCAGCAGCTTAGACACCTATAGCAATCAGCCCCAGCATTTT. The chain employs TRBV7-9 and TRBJ1-5; D not certain. Germline V gene lookup returns CDR1 SEHNR and CDR2 FQNEAQ (reference sequence). The CDR3 has 15 amino acids. Trimming removed 1 base at V and 0 bases at J, with 7 bases between.

In nucleotides, the CDR3 is TGCAGTGCTAGAGAACTTTCGCGGGCAGATACGCAGTATTTT. This codes for CSARELSRADTQYF. The V and J genes are TRBV20-1 and TRBJ2-3, with D perhaps matching TRBD2 (5 bases). Deletions cut 0 bases from V and 4 bases from J, with 11 bases between. The CDR3 extends over 14 amino acids. Germline CDR1 is DFQATT and CDR2 is SNEGSKA (reference sequence).

This clonotype has more than one count but fewer than ten. The chain combines TRBV6-1 with TRBJ2-1; possible D gene TRBD1, 5 bases. Germline V CDR1 and CDR2: MNHNS, SASEGT. V was shortened by 7 bases and J by 6 bases, with 10 bases between the two germline ends. CDR3 size: 12 residues. The CDR3 protein is CASIQGPNEQFF. The CDR3 nucleotides read TGTGCCAGCATTCAGGGCCCCAATGAGCAGTTCTTC.

This chain connects TRBV4-1 to TRBJ2-2; the match to TRBD2 covers 10 bases. Germline CDR1 and CDR2: MGHRA and YSYEKL. V trimming: 4 bases; J trimming: 2 bases; junction bases outside the gene matches: 19. The CDR3 is made up of 21 amino acids. CDR3 loop: CASSLLPPRASGGQNTGELFF. CDR3 in DNA: TGCGCCAGCAGCCTGCTCCCCCCCCGGGCTAGCGGGGGACAAAACACCGGGGAGCTGTTTTTT.

The rearrangement links TRBV19 to TRBJ1-5, with 8 bases lining up with TRBD1. This CDR3 has 17 amino acids. Germline CDR1 reads LNHDA; CDR2 reads SQIVND (reference sequence). Unmatched junction bases numbered 10, after V lost 2 bases and J lost 4 bases. In DNA form, the CDR3 reads TGTGCCAGTAGTATATCACAGGGGGAGTACCCGAATCAGCCCCAGCATTTT. This gives the protein CASSISQGEYPNQPQHF.

The CDR3 protein is CASSYAGGGSKYEQYV. The CDR3 DNA follows: TGTGCCAGCAGTTACGCCGGGGGGGGCTCCAAGTACGAGCAGTACGTC. The chain carries TRBV6-2 or TRBV6-3 and TRBJ2-7, with 8 bases that match TRBD2. The CDR3 extends over 16 amino acids. With V trimmed by 2 bases and J by 4 bases, 10 bases remained unmatched. Germline assignment: CDR1 MNHEY and CDR2 SVGEGT.

This chain connects TRBV5-4 to TRBJ2-3; D gene unclear. CDR1 and CDR2 (germline): SGHNT, YYREEE (reference sequence). Trimming removed 1 base at V and 2 bases at J, with 14 bases between. CDR3 length: 16 amino acids. The CDR3 protein is CASSLHNQIYTDTQYF. The CDR3 DNA reads TGTGCCAGCAGCTTGCACAACCAAATATACACAGATACGCAGTATTTT.

This clonotype has more than one count but fewer than ten. The genes are TRBV6-2 or TRBV6-3 and TRBJ2-3, with 7 bases that match TRBD1. This CDR3 is 14 amino acids long. Looked up from germline, CDR1 is MNHEY and CDR2 is SVGEGT. V gave up 2 bases and J gave up 2 bases; unmatched junction bases: 1. The CDR3 reads CASSYDRATDTQYF. CDR3 DNA sequence: TGTGCCAGCAGTTACGACAGGGCCACAGATACGCAGTATTTT.

This clonotype was seen repeatedly, ten times or more. The genes are TRBV7-8 and TRBJ2-2; D uncertain. Germline V gene data show CDR1 as SGHVS and CDR2 as FQNEAQ. The CDR3 spans 13 residues. Trimming took 5 bases from V and 4 from J, leaving 8 bases between them. The CDR3: CASSRTGTGELFF. CDR3 in DNA: TGTGCCAGCAGCCGAACTGGCACCGGGGAGCTGTTTTTT.